A few counts support the clone carrying this T cell receptor beta chain. The antigen is not known. This sample was taken from a study of T cells in Graves' hyperthyroidism and ophthalmopathy. Study conclusions and caveats: Researchers found most expanded thyroid clonotypes above 0.001 in blood as well.

Per the germline V gene, CDR1 is DFQATT and CDR2 is SNEGSKA (reference sequence). With 0 bases removed from V and 0 bases from J, the gap between germline ends came to 12 bases. The CDR3 consists of 15 residues. TCR beta CDR3 regions were amplified from RNA transcripts. When the TCR CDR3 underwent first-round RT-PCR, the HTBI primer set was used. TCRdb passed the multiplex PCR reads through MiXCR, listing each CDR3 protein once. The sample has roughly 600,000 distinct CDR3 sequences; more than 14% are singletons. The diagnostic basis comprised clinical symptoms, serum thyroxine and TRAb, thyroid ultrasound and orbital computed tomography.

The clonotype was recovered from a woman in her forties or fifties with Graves' ophthalmopathy. Sequenced: blood. V is TRBV20-1 and J is TRBJ2-7; no definite D call. CDR3 loop: CSARDHGRSSYEQYF. In nucleotides, the CDR3 is TGCAGTGCTAGAGATCACGGTCGGAGCTCCTACGAGCAGTACTTC.